Presented here are 28 T cell receptor beta chains from one specimen sequenced in a study of vaccination effects on CD4 cells after COVID-19. Before any sequencing was done, the ViraFEST assay used viral peptide pools to expand antigen-specific CD4+ T cells. Having been cultured for 10 days, the cells underwent CD4+ T cell isolation. PCR confirmed that the person was infected with SARS-CoV-2 between March and December 2020. Their cognate antigens are unknown. Using immunoSEQ multiplex PCR, the repertoire was profiled, and TCRdb retains in-frame clones only, with some absent. The sample yields tens of thousands of clones, around two thirds seen once. Source: CD4+ T cells from PBMCs cultured with a peptide pool, taken before COVID-19 vaccination. These receptors were collected from a human donor who had a prior SARS-CoV-2 infection.

The V and J genes are TRBV11-2 and TRBJ2-1; no clear D gene. Germline V CDR1 and CDR2: SGHAT, FQNNGV. The CDR3 is 16 residues long. V was cut by 1 base and J by 0 bases, with 10 bases left in between. The CDR3 sequence: CASSLVGRYSYNEQFF. Written as DNA, the CDR3 is TGTGCCAGCAGCTTAGTGGGTCGGTACTCCTACAATGAGCAGTTCTTC.

V is TRBV10-3 and J is TRBJ1-2; 11 bases line up with TRBD1. J lost 6 bases, V lost 2 bases, and 5 bases had no gene match. The CDR3 has 15 amino acids. Germline CDR1 is ENHRY and CDR2 is SYGVKD. The CDR3 DNA is TGTGCCATCAGTGAGCGGACAGGGGGCTCCGATGGCTACACCTTC. It specifies CAISERTGGSDGYTF.

The CDR3 sequence is CASSLDYEQYF. The CDR3 DNA reads as TGCGCCAGCAGCTTGGATTACGAGCAGTACTTC. The chain couples TRBV5-1 to TRBJ2-7; no reliable D call. V dropped 0 bases and J dropped 4 bases, with 2 bases sitting between them. The CDR3 runs to 11 residues. The V gene's germline CDR1 is SGHRS and CDR2 YFSETQ.

This clone showed up just once. The chain combines TRBV5-1 with TRBJ2-3; D is possibly TRBD1 (6 bases). CDR3 size: 14 residues. Germline V lookup: CDR1 SGHRS, CDR2 YFSETQ. The V end was cut by 1 base, the J end by 4 bases, with 10 bases between. CDR3 DNA sequence: TGCGCCAGCAGCTTGTCCAGGGGCGCAGATACGCAGTATTTT. It codes for CASSLSRGADTQYF.

Here the CDR3 reads CASSENRGGTGELFF. Written as DNA, the CDR3 is TGTGCCAGCAGCGAGAACAGGGGAGGCACCGGGGAGCTGTTTTTT. The chain combines TRBV5-5 with TRBJ2-2; the D gene is possibly TRBD1 (7 bases). The CDR3 consists of 15 residues. V was trimmed by 4 bases and J by 4 bases, leaving 14 bases between them. Per germline, CDR1 SGHKS and CDR2 YYEKEE (reference sequence). The full variable domain, rest sourced from reference TRBV5-5 and TRBJ2-2, is DAGVTQSPTHLIKTRGQQVTLRCSPISGHKSVSWYQQVLGQGPQFIFQYYEKEERGRGNFPDRFSARQFPNYSSELNVNALLLGDSALYLCASSENRGGTGELFFGEGSRLTVL.

V gene TRBV5-6 combines with J gene TRBJ1-5; D unresolved. CDR1 and CDR2 from the germline V gene are SGHDT and YYEEEE. Trimming stripped 2 bases from V and 1 base from J, with 7 bases between. The CDR3 length is 14 residues. The CDR3 reads CASSLGQSNQPQHF. The CDR3 bases are TGTGCCAGCAGCTTAGGTCAGAGCAATCAGCCCCAGCATTTT.

This clone appeared a few times. The CDR3 here is CASSPTGPPSGNTIYF. As DNA, the CDR3 is TGTGCCAGCTCACCGACCGGGCCGCCGTCTGGAAACACCATATATTTT. The rearrangement links TRBV18 to TRBJ1-3; no reliable D call. This CDR3 region has 16 residues. Trimming stripped 3 bases from V and 1 base from J, with 13 bases between. Germline V gene data show CDR1 as KGHSH and CDR2 as LQKENI.

The rearrangement joins TRBV11-2 to TRBJ2-5; either TRBD1 or TRBD2 may supply D (5 bases each). The CDR3 is made up of 14 amino acids. V lost 8 bases to trimming and J lost 3 bases, with 16 bases between them. Germline CDR1 reads SGHAT; CDR2 reads FQNNGV. CDR3 protein: CASGTHLGEETQYF. Here the CDR3 DNA reads TGTGCCAGCGGCACTCACCTGGGGGAAGAGACCCAGTACTTC.

The genes are TRBV6-5 and TRBJ2-1; no definite D call. Trimming stripped 2 bases from V and 4 bases from J, with 6 bases between. This CDR3 is built from 13 residues. Germline V gene data show CDR1 as MNHEY and CDR2 as SVGAGI. CDR3 residues: CASSYDRYNEQFF. CDR3 in DNA: TGTGCCAGCAGTTACGACCGGTACAATGAGCAGTTCTTC.

This clone was observed once. The chain links TRBV7-2 to TRBJ2-3; TRBD2 agrees at 11 bases. The CDR3 has 19 amino acids. The germline CDR1 and CDR2 sequences are SGHTA and FQGNSA. Unmatched junction bases numbered 11, after V lost 1 base and J lost 2 bases. The CDR3 protein is CASSLEPIGTSGHTDTQYF. The CDR3 bases are TGTGCCAGCAGCTTAGAACCCATTGGGACTAGCGGACACACAGATACGCAGTATTTT.

The chain recombines TRBV5-6 with TRBJ2-7; possibly TRBD1 for D (6 bases). There are 15 residues in the CDR3. CDR1 and CDR2 (germline): SGHDT, YYEEEE. Trimming took off 0 bases at V and 1 base at J, with 11 bases between the two ends. CDR3 in DNA: TGTGCCAGCAGCTTGGGACAGGTGGGGTCCTACGAGCAGTACTTC. Translation: CASSLGQVGSYEQYF.

This clone was found once. V gene TRBV28 combines with J gene TRBJ1-5; unclear D gene. The germline V gene has CDR1 MDHEN and CDR2 SYDVKM. The CDR3 is 13 residues long. Trimming took off 10 bases at V and 5 bases at J, with 15 bases between the two ends. This chain's CDR3 is CATRRAGDQPQHF. The CDR3 DNA reads as TGTGCCACTAGGCGGGCAGGAGATCAGCCCCAGCATTTT.

CDR3 in amino acids: CASSKRQGHTGELFF. Written as DNA, the CDR3 is TGTGCCAGCAGCAAAAGACAGGGCCACACCGGGGAGCTGTTTTTT. The V call is TRBV5-4, the J call TRBJ2-2; 7 positions match TRBD1. The CDR3 runs to 15 residues. Germline CDR1 and CDR2: SGHNT and YYREEE (reference sequence). V was clipped by 4 bases and J by 3 bases; unmatched bases: 6.

This clone was detected a few times. V gene TRBV2 combines with J gene TRBJ2-1, with 13 nucleotides matching TRBD2. The germline V gene encodes CDR1 SNHLY and CDR2 FYNNEI. This CDR3 is built from 16 residues. V trimming: 6 bases; J trimming: 8 bases; junction bases outside the gene matches: 10. CDR3 sequence reads: CASSPQLAGGIDEQFF. CDR3 DNA: TGTGCCAGCAGCCCTCAACTAGCGGGGGGGATCGATGAGCAGTTCTTC.

This clone was picked up one time. The chain recombines TRBV5-1 with TRBJ2-7; perhaps TRBD1 as D (5 bases). V lost 0 bases and J 0 bases, leaving 7 bases between the germline ends. CDR3 length: 14 amino acids. Looked up from germline, CDR1 is SGHRS and CDR2 is YFSETQ. This chain's CDR3 is CASSLGQSSYEQYF. In nucleotides, the CDR3 is TGCGCCAGCAGCTTGGGACAGAGCTCCTACGAGCAGTACTTC. The variable domain in full, completed from reference TRBV5-1 and TRBJ2-7, reads KAGVTQTPRYLIKTRGQQVTLSCSPISGHRSVSWYQQTPGQGLQFLFEYFSETQRNKGNFPGRFSGRQFSNSRSEMNVSTLELGDSALYLCASSLGQSSYEQYFGPGTRLTVT.

The rearrangement uses TRBV11-3 and TRBJ2-1, with a tentative D call TRBD2 (6 bases). Germline assignment: CDR1 SGHNT and CDR2 YENEEA. V shed 3 bases and J shed 2 bases, with 14 bases lying between them. The length of the CDR3 is 16 residues. The CDR3 protein is CASSLGGGLTYNEQFF. In DNA form, the CDR3 reads TGTGCCAGCAGCTTGGGCGGCGGACTAACCTACAATGAGCAGTTCTTC.

The rearrangement uses TRBV7-2 and TRBJ1-3; D is ambiguous. V dropped 1 base and J dropped 0 bases, with 10 bases sitting between them. The CDR3 totals 16 residues. Per germline, CDR1 SGHTA and CDR2 FQGNSA. The CDR3 nucleotides read TGTGCCAGCAGCTTAGTCTCGGGGATCTCTGGAAACACCATATATTTT. Translation: CASSLVSGISGNTIYF.

This clone was seen only once. The chain is built from TRBV30 and TRBJ2-3, with 8 bases aligning to TRBD2. The CDR3 is 17 residues long. CDR1 and CDR2 from the germline V gene are GTSNPN and SVGIG (reference sequence). Losses at the gene ends were 2 bases for V and 4 bases for J; bases not matched to a gene: 14. The chain's CDR3 is CAWSSLTSVRYSDTQYF. CDR3 in DNA: TGTGCCTGGAGTTCATTGACTAGCGTAAGATATTCAGATACGCAGTATTTT.

V usage is TRBV7-2 and J usage is TRBJ2-1; D is undetermined. The CDR3 totals 15 residues. The V gene's germline CDR1 is SGHTA and CDR2 FQGNSA. Trimming took off 7 bases at V and 1 base at J, with 14 bases between the two ends. DNA of the CDR3: TGTGCCAGCATGCCGTTGTTTGGATCCTACAATGAGCAGTTCTTC. Encoded protein: CASMPLFGSYNEQFF.

This CDR3 reads CASSMGWGASSPLHF. CDR3 DNA: TGTGCCAGTAGTATGGGGTGGGGAGCTTCTTCACCCCTCCACTTT. The J gene is TRBJ1-6, the V gene TRBV19, with D uncertain. From germline, CDR1 is LNHDA and CDR2 SQIVND (reference sequence). CDR3 size: 15 residues. V was shortened by 3 bases and J by 9 bases, with 15 bases between the two germline ends.

The chain links TRBV11-2 to TRBJ2-1, with 10 bases aligning to TRBD2. Germline V gene lookup returns CDR1 SGHAT and CDR2 FQNNGV. The CDR3 covers 16 residues. The ends lost 5 bases at V and 0 bases at J; junction bases unmatched: 4. The CDR3 sequence is CASSTRTSGSYNEQFF. CDR3 in DNA: TGTGCCAGCAGCACTCGGACTAGCGGCTCCTACAATGAGCAGTTCTTC.

The rearrangement links TRBV21-1 to TRBJ2-5; TRBD1, the D gene given by the table, was not confirmed from the DNA. TRBV21-1 is shown as a pseudogene. This CDR3 has 14 amino acids. In nucleotides, the CDR3 is TGTGCCAGCAGCAAGGGACAGTGGACGGAGACCCAGTACTTC. Amino acids: CASSKGQWTETQYF.

The rearrangement uses TRBV5-1 and TRBJ2-3; a weak D match, TRBD2 (7 bases). V was cut by 0 bases and J by 4 bases, with 9 bases left in between. Germline lookup yields CDR1 SGHRS and CDR2 YFSETQ. The CDR3 is 14 residues long. In DNA, the CDR3 is TGCGCCAGCAGCTTGGTGGGGGGGCCAGATACGCAGTATTTT. Its protein product is CASSLVGGPDTQYF.

The rearrangement uses TRBV5-4 and TRBJ2-3, with D perhaps matching TRBD1 or TRBD2 (6 bases each). The CDR3 length is 15 residues. With 4 bases removed from V and 3 bases from J, the gap between germline ends came to 15 bases. Germline V gene lookup returns CDR1 SGHNT and CDR2 YYREEE (reference sequence). As DNA, the CDR3 is TGTGCCAGCAGCATCCGAGGAGGGGGGACAGATACGCAGTATTTT. As protein: CASSIRGGGTDTQYF.

The chain couples TRBV7-9 to TRBJ1-1; D unclear. Germline assignment: CDR1 SEHNR and CDR2 FQNEAQ (reference sequence). There are 12 residues in the CDR3. CDR3 sequence (DNA): TGTGCAGGCGGGCAGCGGAACACTGAAGCTTTCTTT. This encodes CAGGQRNTEAFF.

A note on this clone: It is unclear where the CDR3 begins or ends on the DNA, so no DNA is shown, and the CDR3 is as TCRdb lists it. The V gene is TRBV6-1, the J gene TRBJ2-7; TRBD1, the table's D call, was not compared with the DNA. Germline CDR1 and CDR2: MNHNS and SASEGT. The CDR3 is 15 residues long, counting both termini. The CDR3 sequence: CASSELVGQGAIRYF.

V and J are TRBV2 and TRBJ2-7; 7 positions agree with TRBD1. The CDR3 loop spans 13 amino acids. V shed 9 bases, J shed 4 bases, and the junction held 9 bases outside the gene matches. Germline V gives CDR1 SNHLY, CDR2 FYNNEI. This CDR3 reads CARRDPDRYEQYF. In nucleotides, the CDR3 is TGTGCCAGGAGAGACCCGGACAGGTACGAGCAGTACTTC. Full variable domain (remainder filled in from reference TRBV2 and TRBJ2-7): EPEVTQTPSHQVTQMGQEVILRCVPISNHLYFYWYRQILGQKVEFLVSFYNNEISEKSEIFDDQFSVERPDGSNFTLKIRSTKLEDSAMYFCARRDPDRYEQYFGPGTRLTVT.

The chain recombines TRBV4-1 with TRBJ2-3; tentative D call: TRBD1 (5 bases). The ends were cut back, 1 base at V and 1 base at J, with 9 bases in the middle. The CDR3 is 15 residues long. CDR1 is MGHRA and CDR2 is YSYEKL in the germline V gene. In DNA, the CDR3 is TGCGCCAGCAGCCAAGGGGGCTTTGGCACAGATACGCAGTATTTT. This sequence encodes CASSQGGFGTDTQYF.